Below, 29 T cell receptor beta chains from the same sample are listed, as sequenced in a study of control samples from healthy donors and cancer patients. Sequencing was performed with immunoSEQ multiplex PCR; in TCRdb, only in-frame clones are kept and a portion is missing. This table has fewer than 500,000 clones, around nine tenths appearing once. Material: PBMCs. All receptors come from a man aged 40-49 years with head and neck cancer.

V usage is TRBV6-5 and J usage is TRBJ2-5; no firm D call. The germline V and J ends were trimmed by 6 bases and 5 bases, with 7 bases remaining between them. Germline assignment: CDR1 MNHEY and CDR2 SVGAGI. This CDR3 has 11 amino acids. CDR3 sequence (DNA): TGTGCCAGCAGCCAGCAGGAGACCCAGTACTTC. Translation: CASSQQETQYF.

This clone was observed once. This CDR3 reads CASSLYPPPGPRDGANVLTF. CDR3 coding DNA: TGTGCCAGCAGCTTATACCCACCCCCGGGTCCTAGAGATGGGGCCAACGTCCTGACTTTC. This chain connects TRBV7-8 to TRBJ2-6; D is ambiguous. Trimming removed 2 bases from V and 3 bases from J, with 23 bases in between. The CDR3 is 20 residues long. CDR1 is SGHVS and CDR2 is FQNEAQ in the germline V gene.

CDR3 residues: CASSEVTGLAQPQHF. CDR3 coding DNA: TGTGCCAGCAGTGAGGTAACAGGGCTTGCACAGCCCCAGCATTTT. The chain recombines TRBV6-1 with TRBJ1-5; TRBD1 is a possible D gene (6 bases). This CDR3 is 15 amino acids long. Germline CDR1 and CDR2: MNHNS and SASEGT. V was pared by 3 bases and J by 7 bases, with 16 bases between.

This sequence joins TRBV5-1 and TRBJ1-1, with a tentative D call TRBD1 (6 bases). This CDR3 comprises 13 residues. V shed 4 bases and J shed 5 bases, with 12 bases lying between them. Germline CDR1 and CDR2: SGHRS and YFSETQ. As DNA, the CDR3 is TGCGCCAGCAGCCCAACAGGGTCGACTGAAGCTTTCTTT. Its translation: CASSPTGSTEAFF.

This clone was observed a single time. The V and J genes are TRBV29-1 and TRBJ1-1; a weak D match, TRBD1 (5 bases). V dropped 0 bases and J dropped 4 bases, with 9 bases sitting between them. This CDR3 is 13 amino acids long. Germline V gene lookup returns CDR1 SQVTM and CDR2 ANQGSEA. The CDR3 here is CSVEEAGGTEAFF. CDR3 nucleotides: TGCAGCGTTGAAGAAGCTGGGGGCACTGAAGCTTTCTTT.

The rearrangement joins TRBV28 to TRBJ2-5; D call uncertain. The CDR3 is made up of 13 amino acids. Germline lookup yields CDR1 MDHEN and CDR2 SYDVKM. V was clipped by 5 bases and J by 5 bases, with 12 bases between them. In DNA form, the CDR3 reads TGTGCCAGCAGTAGACCGTGGCATGAGACCCAGTACTTC. Its translation is CASSRPWHETQYF. Full variable domain (outside the CDR3, taken from reference TRBV28 and TRBJ2-5): DVKVTQSSRYLVKRTGEKVFLECVQDMDHENMFWYRQDPGLGLRLIYFSYDVKMKEKGDIPEGYSVSREKKERFSLILESASTNQTSMYLCASSRPWHETQYFGPGTRLLVL.

The chain uses TRBV3-1 (or the pseudogene TRBV3-2) and TRBJ2-6, with D possibly TRBD1 on 6 matching bases. V was pared by 2 bases and J by 2 bases, with 7 bases between. The CDR3 sequence is 15 residues long. The germline gives CDR1 LGHDT, CDR2 YNNKEL (reference sequence). The CDR3 DNA sequence: TGTGCCAGCAGCCAACAGGGGACTGGGGCCAACGTCCTGACTTTC. Amino acid sequence: CASSQQGTGANVLTF.

The chain links TRBV9 to TRBJ1-2, with 7 bases matching TRBD1. The J segment lost 8 bases and the V segment lost 3 bases, leaving 7 bases of the junction unmatched. Germline V lookup: CDR1 SGDLS, CDR2 YYNGEE. This CDR3 region has 13 residues. The CDR3: CASSGGQDDGYTF. The CDR3 DNA reads TGTGCCAGCAGCGGAGGACAGGATGACGGCTACACCTTC.

The rearrangement links TRBV5-6 to TRBJ1-2, with no clear D. Germline values: CDR1 SGHDT, CDR2 YYEEEE. The V end was cut by 0 bases, the J end by 2 bases, with 2 bases between. The CDR3 has 12 residues. Here the CDR3 DNA reads TGTGCCAGCAGCTTGGACAACTATGGCTACACCTTC. Amino acid sequence: CASSLDNYGYTF.

V is TRBV19 and J is TRBJ2-6; 10 nucleotides line up with TRBD1. Per germline, CDR1 LNHDA and CDR2 SQIVND (reference sequence). V gave up 9 bases and J gave up 0 bases; unmatched junction bases: 5. This CDR3 spans 16 amino acids. The DNA for the CDR3 is TGTGCCAGCCGGGACAGGGGTAGCTCTGGGGCCAACGTCCTGACTTTC. Its protein is CASRDRGSSGANVLTF.

The chain has TRBV27 and TRBJ1-1, with 7 positions matching TRBD1. CDR1 is MNHEY, CDR2 SMNVEV, per germline (reference sequence). The length of the CDR3 is 15 residues. The trim removed 1 base at V and 6 bases at J, leaving 8 bases unmatched. CDR3 in amino acids: CASSLYYTGDPEAFF. The CDR3, as DNA: TGTGCCAGCAGTTTATATTACACAGGGGACCCTGAAGCTTTCTTT.

CDR3 coding DNA: TGTGCCAGCTCACCAGGGGAAGGGGCCTATGGCTACACCTTC. It translates to CASSPGEGAYGYTF. This rearrangement joins TRBV18 to TRBJ1-2; D perhaps matches TRBD1 (5 bases). V was shortened by 2 bases and J by 4 bases, with 11 bases between the two germline ends. The CDR3 spans 14 residues. Germline values: CDR1 KGHSH, CDR2 LQKENI. Combining the CDR3 with reference TRBV18 and TRBJ1-2 gives the whole variable domain NAGVMQNPRHLVRRRGQEARLRCSPMKGHSHVYWYRQLPEEGLKFMVYLQKENIIDESGMPKERFSAEFPKEGPSILRIQQVVRGDSAAYFCASSPGEGAYGYTFGSGTRLTVV.

This chain connects TRBV7-9 to TRBJ2-2, with D unclear. The CDR3 extends over 14 amino acids. V was pared by 5 bases and J by 5 bases, with 12 bases between. Looked up from germline, CDR1 is SEHNR and CDR2 is FQNEAQ (reference sequence). CDR3 nucleotides: TGTGCCAGCAGCACCGAGCCGACTACCGGGGAGCTGTTTTTT. It yields the protein CASSTEPTTGELFF.

This clone was seen once. V and J are TRBV19 and TRBJ1-4; 9 bases are shared with TRBD1. Germline CDR1 reads LNHDA; CDR2 reads SQIVND (reference sequence). J gave up 8 bases and V 7 bases, and 11 bases lay outside the gene matches. The CDR3 loop spans 15 amino acids. CDR3 sequence (DNA): TGTGCCAGTACCCCGGACAGGGGCCAAGGGGAAAAACTGTTTTTT. Residues: CASTPDRGQGEKLFF.

The V call is TRBV9, the J call TRBJ2-1; 11 bases line up with TRBD1. Trimming at V came to 3 bases and at J to 9 bases, leaving 5 bases not matched to a gene. The CDR3 is 14 amino acids. CDR1 is SGDLS and CDR2 is YYNGEE in the germline V gene. CDR3 loop: CASSERTGGGEQFF. CDR3 DNA: TGTGCCAGCAGCGAAAGGACAGGGGGCGGTGAGCAGTTCTTC.

The chain combines TRBV6-5 with TRBJ2-7, with 9 bases identical to TRBD1. With 6 bases clipped from V and 4 bases from J, the junction kept 7 bases outside the gene matches. Germline loops: CDR1 MNHEY, CDR2 SVGAGI. The CDR3 length is 14 residues. The CDR3: CASRLTGGYYEQYF. The DNA of the CDR3 is TGTGCCAGCAGGCTGACAGGGGGTTATTACGAGCAGTACTTC.

V gene TRBV6-5 combines with J gene TRBJ1-5; D is unresolved. Germline V gene lookup returns CDR1 MNHEY and CDR2 SVGAGI. The V and J ends lost 0 bases and 9 bases respectively, with 15 bases between them. This CDR3 is 15 amino acids long. The CDR3 coding sequence is TGTGCCAGCAGTTACTCGAGGACTGACTGGCGGCCCCAGCATTTT. Protein sequence: CASSYSRTDWRPQHF.

The chain is built from TRBV9 and TRBJ2-2, with D uncertain. Germline values: CDR1 SGDLS, CDR2 YYNGEE. Trimming removed 2 bases from V and 0 bases from J, with 8 bases in between. The CDR3 totals 15 residues. Written as DNA, the CDR3 is TGTGCCAGCAGCGTGGAGTTATCGAACACCGGGGAGCTGTTTTTT. It translates to CASSVELSNTGELFF.

This chain joins TRBV5-4 and TRBJ1-4; D possibly corresponds to TRBD1 (5 bases). Trimming removed 4 bases from V and 0 bases from J, with 10 bases in between. The length of the CDR3 is 15 residues. CDR1 is SGHNT and CDR2 is YYREEE in the germline V gene (reference sequence). The CDR3 sequence: CASSPTGATNEKLFF. The CDR3 bases are TGTGCCAGCAGCCCGACGGGGGCAACTAATGAAAAACTGTTTTTT.

To note about this clone: Additional DNA sequences in this sample encode the identical CDR3. The chain joins TRBV19 to TRBJ2-3; D is uncertain. Germline loops: CDR1 LNHDA, CDR2 SQIVND (reference sequence). The CDR3 is made up of 13 amino acids. The V end lost 5 bases, the J end lost 3 bases, and 9 bases lay between the germline ends. CDR3 DNA: TGTGCCAGTAGTCCGGGTGGAACAGATACGCAGTATTTT. Amino acids: CASSPGGTDTQYF.

The chain uses TRBV12-3 or TRBV12-4 and TRBJ1-1; D perhaps matches TRBD1 (6 bases). This CDR3 is 12 amino acids long. Between the trimmed V and J ends, which lost 6 bases and 9 bases, there was a span of 14 bases. CDR3 sequence (DNA): TGTGCCAGCAGCCCCGGACAGACTAAAGCTTTCTTT. It is translated as CASSPGQTKAFF.

V is TRBV7-6 and J is TRBJ2-2, with D perhaps matching TRBD1 or TRBD2 (6 bases each). The V gene's germline CDR1 is SGHVS and CDR2 FNYEAQ. V lost 5 bases and J lost 2, with 12 bases in between. This CDR3 is built from 15 residues. The CDR3 bases are TGTGCCAGCAGCGCGGGACACCCCAACACCGGGGAGCTGTTTTTT. This encodes CASSAGHPNTGELFF. Full variable domain (outside the CDR3, taken from reference TRBV7-6 and TRBJ2-2): GAGVSQSPRYKVTKRGQDVALRCDPISGHVSLYWYRQALGQGPEFLTYFNYEAQQDKSGLPNDRFSAERPEGSISTLTIQRTEQRDSAMYRCASSAGHPNTGELFFGEGSRLTVL.

The V gene is TRBV19, the J gene TRBJ2-3; TRBD2 is a possible D gene (6 bases). Per the germline V gene, CDR1 is LNHDA and CDR2 is SQIVND (reference sequence). Trimming left V 5 bases short and J 0 bases short, with 15 bases between. This CDR3 has 16 amino acids. The CDR3 loop reads CASSVRTGTSTDTQYF. In DNA, the CDR3 is TGTGCCAGTAGTGTCCGGACGGGGACTAGCACAGATACGCAGTATTTT.

The chain links TRBV11-1 to TRBJ2-7, with 7 positions matching TRBD1. Trimming took 3 bases from V and 2 from J; bases not matched to a gene: 1. Germline lookup yields CDR1 SGHAT and CDR2 FQDESV (reference sequence). The CDR3 length is 13 residues. CDR3 amino acids: CASSFDRAYEQYF. The CDR3, as DNA: TGTGCCAGCAGCTTCGACAGGGCCTACGAGCAGTACTTC.

This clone was detected a few times. V gene TRBV29-1 combines with J gene TRBJ2-5, with TRBD1 matching over 8 bases. J was trimmed by 5 bases and V by 3 bases; bases with no gene match: 14. CDR1 and CDR2 from the germline V gene are SQVTM and ANQGSEA. This CDR3 has 16 residues. DNA for the CDR3: TGCAGCGTTGAGGGTTACGTGACAGGGGTCAGGGAGACCCAGTACTTC. This gives the protein CSVEGYVTGVRETQYF.

V gene TRBV5-1 combines with J gene TRBJ1-2; 8 positions match TRBD1. V gave up 7 bases and J gave up 6 bases; unmatched junction bases: 8. Looked up from germline, CDR1 is SGHRS and CDR2 is YFSETQ. CDR3 size: 13 residues. CDR3: CASDRGQGDGYTF. CDR3 bases: TGCGCCAGCGATCGCGGACAGGGTGATGGCTACACCTTC.

The chain combines TRBV7-2 with TRBJ1-3; D unresolved. Germline-derived CDR1 and CDR2 are SGHTA and FQGNSA. CDR3 length: 15 amino acids. Trimming stripped 1 base from V and 0 bases from J, with 7 bases between. As DNA, the CDR3 is TGTGCCAGCAGCTTAGGCGGGTTCTCTGGAAACACCATATATTTT. Protein sequence: CASSLGGFSGNTIYF.

The CDR3 nucleotides are TGTGCCAGCACAGAGGAGGGGGCTAACTATGGCTACACCTTC. This translates into CASTEEGANYGYTF. The chain employs TRBV9 and TRBJ1-2; maybe TRBD1 (6 bases). CDR3 length: 14 residues. V was clipped by 6 bases and J by 0 bases, with 12 bases between them. CDR1 is SGDLS and CDR2 is YYNGEE in the germline V gene.

The CDR3 DNA follows: TGTGCCAGCAGCCCCCTTTCCAGTCCCTACGAGCAGTACTTC. The encoded protein is CASSPLSSPYEQYF. J is TRBJ2-7 and V is TRBV27; no reliable D call. There are 14 residues in the CDR3. From germline, CDR1 is MNHEY and CDR2 SMNVEV (reference sequence). Trimming pared 6 bases from V and 2 bases from J, leaving 14 bases between.